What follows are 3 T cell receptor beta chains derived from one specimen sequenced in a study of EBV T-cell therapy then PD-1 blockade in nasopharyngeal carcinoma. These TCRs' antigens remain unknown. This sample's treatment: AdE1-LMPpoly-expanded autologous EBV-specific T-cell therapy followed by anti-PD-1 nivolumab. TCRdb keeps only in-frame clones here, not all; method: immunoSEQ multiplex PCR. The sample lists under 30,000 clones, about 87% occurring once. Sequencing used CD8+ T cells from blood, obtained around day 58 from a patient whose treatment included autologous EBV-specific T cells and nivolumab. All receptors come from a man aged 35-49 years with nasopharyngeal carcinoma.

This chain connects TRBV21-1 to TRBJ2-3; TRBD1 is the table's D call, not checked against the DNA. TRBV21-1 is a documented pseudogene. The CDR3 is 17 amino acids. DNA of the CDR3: TGTGCCAGCAGTATGGTTACGACAGGGGGCGACACAGATACGCAGTATTTT. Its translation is CASSMVTTGGDTDTQYF.

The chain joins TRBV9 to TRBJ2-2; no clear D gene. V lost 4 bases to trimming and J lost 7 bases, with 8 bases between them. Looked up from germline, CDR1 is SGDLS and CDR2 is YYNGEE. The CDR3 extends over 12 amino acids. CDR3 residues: CASSPFGGELFF. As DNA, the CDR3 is TGTGCCAGCAGCCCCTTCGGCGGGGAGCTGTTTTTT.

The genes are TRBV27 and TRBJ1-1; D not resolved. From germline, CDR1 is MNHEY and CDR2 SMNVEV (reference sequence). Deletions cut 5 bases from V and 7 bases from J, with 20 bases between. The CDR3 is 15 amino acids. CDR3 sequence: CASSTGGFLHSEAFF. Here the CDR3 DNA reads TGTGCCAGCAGTACCGGCGGATTTCTTCACAGTGAAGCTTTCTTT.